This T cell receptor beta chain is drawn from a study of early T cells in non-severe SARS-CoV-2 infection. TCRdb ran MiXCR on the 5' RACE reads and lists one entry per CDR3 protein. The sample shows approximately 71,000 distinct CDR3 sequences, approximately 14% of them seen only once. This clonotype was observed a handful of times. V lost 3 bases to trimming and J lost 9 bases; unmatched junction nucleotides: 7. This CDR3 is 14 amino acids long. This chain connects TRBV12-3 or TRBV12-4 to TRBJ1-5; 8 bases align to TRBD1. The material sequenced was whole blood. The sequence derives from an adult who was a healthcare worker with PCR-confirmed SARS-CoV-2 infection or an uninfected control (not recorded which). CDR3 protein: CASSLTGDPWPQHF. The CDR3 DNA follows: TGTGCCAGCAGTTTGACAGGGGACCCCTGGCCCCAGCATTTT.